This record covers a single TCR beta chain. The antigen remains unidentified. Researchers ran the PCR with 60 Vbeta and 13 Jbeta primers. Method: immunoSEQ multiplex PCR; TCRdb's copy keeps in-frame clones and lacks some. The repertoire holds about 150,000 clones, 70% to 85% seen once, with more than 3% in the top ten. This record belongs to a study of cytomegalovirus exposure and HLA in healthy donors. Germline values: CDR1 SEHNR, CDR2 FQNEAQ (reference sequence). CDR3 length: 14 residues. The V gene lost 4 bases and the J gene lost 2 bases, with 11 bases spanning the gap. Study outcomes and limitations: Specificity of three CMV-associated chains for CMV antigens was verified in vitro. An ancestry cluster, one associated with Asian ancestry, reportedly showed fewer N-insertions than the approximately 670-donor mean in a later analysis. HLA-A and HLA-B allele assignments for most subjects were reportedly predicted accurately using TCR beta sequences.

The source is a male donor in good health and CMV-seronegative. The sequencing sample was made of PBMCs. The J gene is TRBJ2-5, the V gene TRBV7-9; TRBD1 might be the D (6 bases). CDR3 sequence reads: CASSSDRIQETQYF. CDR3 sequence (DNA): TGTGCCAGCAGCTCAGACAGGATACAAGAGACCCAGTACTTC.